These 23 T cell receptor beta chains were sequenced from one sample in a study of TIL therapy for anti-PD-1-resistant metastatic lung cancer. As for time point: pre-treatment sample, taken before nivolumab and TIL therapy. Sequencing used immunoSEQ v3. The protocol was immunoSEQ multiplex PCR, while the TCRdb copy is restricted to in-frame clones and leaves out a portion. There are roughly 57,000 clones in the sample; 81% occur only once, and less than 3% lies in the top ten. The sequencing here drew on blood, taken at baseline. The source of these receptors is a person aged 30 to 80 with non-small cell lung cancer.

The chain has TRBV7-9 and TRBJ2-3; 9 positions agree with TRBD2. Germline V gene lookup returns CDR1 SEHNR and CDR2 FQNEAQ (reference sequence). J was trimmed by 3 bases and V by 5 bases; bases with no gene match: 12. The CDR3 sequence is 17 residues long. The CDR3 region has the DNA TGTGCCAGCAGCCCCACTCCGGGGAGCGGGAGGACAGATACGCAGTATTTT. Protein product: CASSPTPGSGRTDTQYF.

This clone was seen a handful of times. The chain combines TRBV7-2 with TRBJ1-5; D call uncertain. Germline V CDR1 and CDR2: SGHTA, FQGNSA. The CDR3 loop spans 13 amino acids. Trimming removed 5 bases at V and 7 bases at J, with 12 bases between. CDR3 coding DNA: TGTGCCAGCAGCCTGCGGGGTCAACAGCCCCAGCATTTT. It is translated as CASSLRGQQPQHF. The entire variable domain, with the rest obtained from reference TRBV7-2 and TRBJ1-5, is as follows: GAGVSQSPSNKVTEKGKDVELRCDPISGHTALYWYRQSLGQGLEFLIYFQGNSAPDKSGLPSDRFSAERTGGSVSTLTIQRTQQEDSAVYLCASSLRGQQPQHFGDGTRLSIL.

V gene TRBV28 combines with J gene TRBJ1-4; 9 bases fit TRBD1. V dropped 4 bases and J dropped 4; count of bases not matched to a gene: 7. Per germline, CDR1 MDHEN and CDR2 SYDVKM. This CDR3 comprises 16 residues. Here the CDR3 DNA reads TGTGCCAGCAGTTCACCCCTGGGACAGGGTAATGAAAAACTGTTTTTT. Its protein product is CASSSPLGQGNEKLFF. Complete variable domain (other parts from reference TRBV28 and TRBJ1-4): DVKVTQSSRYLVKRTGEKVFLECVQDMDHENMFWYRQDPGLGLRLIYFSYDVKMKEKGDIPEGYSVSREKKERFSLILESASTNQTSMYLCASSSPLGQGNEKLFFGSGTQLSVL.

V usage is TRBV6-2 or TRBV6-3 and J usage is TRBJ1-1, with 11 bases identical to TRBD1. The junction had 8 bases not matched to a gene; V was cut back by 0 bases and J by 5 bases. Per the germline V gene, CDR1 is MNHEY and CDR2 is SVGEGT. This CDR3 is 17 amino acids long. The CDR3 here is CASSYSRDRGKRTEAFF. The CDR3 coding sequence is TGTGCCAGCAGTTACTCGAGGGACAGGGGGAAGCGGACTGAAGCTTTCTTT.

The CDR3 nucleotides read TGTGCCAGCAGCTTAGCGGGAGGGAATGGCTACACCTTC. Protein product: CASSLAGGNGYTF. The V and J genes are TRBV7-9 and TRBJ1-2; D is unresolved. Germline CDR1 and CDR2: SEHNR and FQNEAQ (reference sequence). Trimming cost V 0 bases and J 6 bases, with 8 bases left between them. The CDR3 has 13 residues. The full variable domain, completed using reference TRBV7-9 and TRBJ1-2, is DTGVSQNPRHKITKRGQNVTFRCDPISEHNRLYWYRQTLGQGPEFLTYFQNEAQLEKSRLLSDRFSAERPKGSFSTLEIQRTEQGDSAMYLCASSLAGGNGYTFGSGTRLTVV.

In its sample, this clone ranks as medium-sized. The CDR3 loop is CASSDPVRPYEQYF. The CDR3 bases are TGTGCCAGCAGTGATCCCGTCAGGCCCTACGAGCAGTACTTC. This chain links TRBV2 with TRBJ2-7; D unclear. The V end lost 3 bases, the J end lost 2 bases, and 11 bases lay between the germline ends. The CDR3 sequence is 14 residues long. Germline lookup yields CDR1 SNHLY and CDR2 FYNNEI. The variable domain in full, completed from reference TRBV2 and TRBJ2-7, reads EPEVTQTPSHQVTQMGQEVILRCVPISNHLYFYWYRQILGQKVEFLVSFYNNEISEKSEIFDDQFSVERPDGSNFTLKIRSTKLEDSAMYFCASSDPVRPYEQYFGPGTRLTVT.

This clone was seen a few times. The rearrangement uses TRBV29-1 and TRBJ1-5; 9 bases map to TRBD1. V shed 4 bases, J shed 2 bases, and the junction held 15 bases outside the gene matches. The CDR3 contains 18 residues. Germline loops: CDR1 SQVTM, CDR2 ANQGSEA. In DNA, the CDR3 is TGCAGCGTTGCCTCTTCCTCGACAGGGGGGGTAGGCAATCAGCCCCAGCATTTT. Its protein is CSVASSSTGGVGNQPQHF.

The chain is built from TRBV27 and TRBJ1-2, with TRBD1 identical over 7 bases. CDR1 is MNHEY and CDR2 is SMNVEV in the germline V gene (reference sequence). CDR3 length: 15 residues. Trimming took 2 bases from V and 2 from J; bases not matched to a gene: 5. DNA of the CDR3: TGTGCCAGCAGTTTAGGAGGGACAGCAAACTATGGCTACACCTTC. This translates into CASSLGGTANYGYTF.

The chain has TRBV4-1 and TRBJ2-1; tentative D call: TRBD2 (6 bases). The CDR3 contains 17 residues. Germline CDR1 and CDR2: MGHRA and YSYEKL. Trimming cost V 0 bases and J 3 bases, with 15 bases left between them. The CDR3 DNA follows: TGCGCCAGCAGCCAAGAGGGTCGACTGGGGGGCTACAATGAGCAGTTCTTC. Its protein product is CASSQEGRLGGYNEQFF.

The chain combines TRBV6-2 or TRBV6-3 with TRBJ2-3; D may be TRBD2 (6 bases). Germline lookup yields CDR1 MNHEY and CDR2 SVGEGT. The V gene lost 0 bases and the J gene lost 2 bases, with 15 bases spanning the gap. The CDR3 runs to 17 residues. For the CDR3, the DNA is TGTGCCAGCAGTTACTCGGTAGCGGAGACCCCCACAGATACGCAGTATTTT. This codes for CASSYSVAETPTDTQYF.

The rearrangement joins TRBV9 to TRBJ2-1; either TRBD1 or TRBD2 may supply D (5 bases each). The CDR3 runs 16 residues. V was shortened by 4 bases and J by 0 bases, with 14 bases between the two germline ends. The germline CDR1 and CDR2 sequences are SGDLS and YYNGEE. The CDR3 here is CASSPGTLGSYNEQFF. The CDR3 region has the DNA TGTGCCAGCAGCCCCGGGACCCTGGGCTCCTACAATGAGCAGTTCTTC.

CDR3 DNA: TGTGCGGGACAGGGATACAATGAGCAGTTCTTC. Protein product: CAGQGYNEQFF. This rearrangement joins TRBV6-6 to TRBJ2-1; TRBD1 matches at 9 bases. Germline values: CDR1 MNHNY, CDR2 SVGAGI (reference sequence). This CDR3 spans 11 amino acids.

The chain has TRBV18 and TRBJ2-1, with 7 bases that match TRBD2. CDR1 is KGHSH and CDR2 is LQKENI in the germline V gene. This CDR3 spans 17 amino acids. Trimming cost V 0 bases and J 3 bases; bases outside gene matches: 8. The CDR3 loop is CASSPPLMRENYNEQFF. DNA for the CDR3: TGTGCCAGCTCACCACCCTTAATGCGGGAGAACTACAATGAGCAGTTCTTC.

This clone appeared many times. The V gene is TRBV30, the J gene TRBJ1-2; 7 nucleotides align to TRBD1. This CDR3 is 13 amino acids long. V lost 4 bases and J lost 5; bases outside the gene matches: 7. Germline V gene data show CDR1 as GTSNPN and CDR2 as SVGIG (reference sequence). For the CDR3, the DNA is TGTGCCTGGAACCGGGACAGACCATATGGCTACACCTTC. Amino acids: CAWNRDRPYGYTF.

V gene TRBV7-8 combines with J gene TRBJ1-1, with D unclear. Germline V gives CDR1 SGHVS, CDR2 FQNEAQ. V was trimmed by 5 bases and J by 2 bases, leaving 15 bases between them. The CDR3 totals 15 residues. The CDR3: CASSQKAAINTEAFF. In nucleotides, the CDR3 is TGTGCCAGCAGCCAGAAGGCAGCCATTAACACTGAAGCTTTCTTT. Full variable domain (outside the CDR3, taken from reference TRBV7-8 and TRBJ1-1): GAGVSQSPRYKVAKRGQDVALRCDPISGHVSLFWYQQALGQGPEFLTYFQNEAQLDKSGLPSDRFFAERPEGSVSTLKIQRTQQEDSAVYLCASSQKAAINTEAFFGQGTRLTVV.

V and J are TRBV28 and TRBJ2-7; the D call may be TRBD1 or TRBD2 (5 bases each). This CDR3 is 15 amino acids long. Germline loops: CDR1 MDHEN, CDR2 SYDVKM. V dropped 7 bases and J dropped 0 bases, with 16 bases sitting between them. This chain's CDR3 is CASKTLPGTSYEQYF. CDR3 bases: TGTGCCAGCAAAACCTTACCGGGGACCTCCTACGAGCAGTACTTC.

The CDR3 DNA reads as TGCGCCAGCTCCCCCGGTGCGGACCACAATGAGCAGTTCTTC. This encodes CASSPGADHNEQFF. This chain joins TRBV5-1 and TRBJ2-1, with unresolved D. V lost 7 bases and J 5 bases, leaving 16 bases between the germline ends. CDR3 length: 14 amino acids. Germline CDR1 is SGHRS and CDR2 is YFSETQ.

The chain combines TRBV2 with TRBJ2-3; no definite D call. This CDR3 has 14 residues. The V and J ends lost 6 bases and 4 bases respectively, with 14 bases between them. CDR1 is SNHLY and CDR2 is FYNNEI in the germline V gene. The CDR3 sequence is CASRATGPADTQYF. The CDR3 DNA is TGTGCCAGCAGGGCGACGGGCCCCGCAGATACGCAGTATTTT.

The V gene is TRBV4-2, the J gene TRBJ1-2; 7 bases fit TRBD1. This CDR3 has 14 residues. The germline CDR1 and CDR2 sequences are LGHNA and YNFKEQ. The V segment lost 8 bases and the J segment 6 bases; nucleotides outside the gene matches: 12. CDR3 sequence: CASRGQAYSDGYTF. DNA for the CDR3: TGTGCCAGCCGCGGACAGGCCTACTCAGATGGCTACACCTTC.

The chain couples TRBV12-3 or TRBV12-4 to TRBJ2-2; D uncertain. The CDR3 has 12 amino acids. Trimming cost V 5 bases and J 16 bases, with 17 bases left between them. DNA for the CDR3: TGTGCCAGCAGTCCGATAAGGGCCCATCCGTTTTTT. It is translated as CASSPIRAHPFF.

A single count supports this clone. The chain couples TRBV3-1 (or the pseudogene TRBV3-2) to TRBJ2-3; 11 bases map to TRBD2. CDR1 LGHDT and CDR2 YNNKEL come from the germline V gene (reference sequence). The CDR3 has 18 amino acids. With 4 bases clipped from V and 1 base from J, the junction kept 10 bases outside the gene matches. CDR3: CASSRENLLAGGTDTQYF. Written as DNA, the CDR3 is TGTGCCAGCAGCCGAGAGAACTTACTAGCGGGGGGCACAGATACGCAGTATTTT.

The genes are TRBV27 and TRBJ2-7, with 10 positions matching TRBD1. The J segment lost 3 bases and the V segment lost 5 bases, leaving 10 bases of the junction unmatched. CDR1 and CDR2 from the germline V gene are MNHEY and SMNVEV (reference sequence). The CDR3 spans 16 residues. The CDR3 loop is CASSRPGTGVGYEQYF. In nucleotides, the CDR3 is TGTGCCAGCAGTCGACCCGGGACAGGGGTCGGCTACGAGCAGTACTTC.

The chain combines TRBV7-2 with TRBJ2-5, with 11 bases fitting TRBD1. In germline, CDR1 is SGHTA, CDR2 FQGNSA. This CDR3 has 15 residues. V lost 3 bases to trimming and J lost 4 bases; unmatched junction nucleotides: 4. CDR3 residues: CASSFQDRGLETQYF. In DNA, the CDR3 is TGTGCCAGCAGCTTTCAGGACAGGGGGCTAGAGACCCAGTACTTC.